This is a list of T cell receptor beta chains from one sample in a study of cytomegalovirus exposure and HLA in healthy donors. Sequencing used immunoSEQ multiplex PCR; TCRdb keeps in-frame clones, though not all of them. The sample includes 150,000 to 200,000 clones, roughly 80% seen only once; the top ten take 3.7%. Sequencing was carried out using PBMCs. Every receptor here comes from a man aged 25-45 years in good health and CMV-seropositive. Each CDR3 is given with its conserved first and last residue. D genes are given only for firm matches. Only part of the rows carry a size: once, few, many, or a class if the clone is expanded.

j_call	d_call	clone_size	v_call	cdr3_aa	cdr3_nt
TRBJ2-7	TRBD1	-	TRBV27	CASSPAGTGIYEQYF	TGTGCCAGCAGTCCCGCCGGGACAGGGATCTACGAGCAGTACTTC
TRBJ2-2	TRBD2	-	TRBV11-1	CASSLVLAGDTGELFF	TGTGCCAGCAGCTTAGTATTAGCGGGGGACACCGGGGAGCTGTTTTTT
TRBJ2-1	TRBD2	-	TRBV6-5	CASTWTSGAREQFF	TGTGCCAGCACCTGGACTAGCGGGGCACGGGAGCAGTTCTTC
TRBJ1-2	TRBD1	-	TRBV27	CASSLDRGHSAYGYTF	TGTGCCAGCAGTTTGGACAGGGGGCACAGTGCCTATGGCTACACCTTC
TRBJ1-5	-	-	TRBV2	CASSFRQPNQPQHF	TGTGCCAGCAGTTTTAGACAACCGAATCAGCCCCAGCATTTT
TRBJ2-7	-	-	TRBV10-1	CASSGIDPYEQYF	TGCGCCAGCTCCGGGATAGACCCCTACGAGCAGTACTTC
TRBJ1-4	-	-	TRBV29-1	CSVDWSGRWEKLFF	TGCAGCGTTGACTGGTCAGGGAGGTGGGAAAAACTGTTTTTT
TRBJ2-3	TRBD2	-	TRBV28	CASSFRTSGFTDTQYF	TGTGCCAGCAGTTTTCGTACTAGCGGATTCACAGATACGCAGTATTTT
TRBJ2-7	TRBD1	-	TRBV30	CAWIPGTGIGEQYF	TGTGCCTGGATCCCCGGGACAGGAATTGGCGAGCAGTACTTC
TRBJ1-1	-	-	TRBV25-1	CASSAMGEATEAFF	TGTGCCAGCAGTGCGATGGGGGAGGCCACTGAAGCTTTCTTT
TRBJ1-2	TRBD1	-	TRBV7-6	CASSLNSDRGRNGYTF	TGTGCCAGCAGCTTAAACTCGGACAGGGGGCGGAATGGCTACACCTTC
TRBJ2-7	TRBD1	-	TRBV11-2	CASSLDRGYEQYF	TGTGCCAGCAGCTTAGACAGGGGGTACGAGCAGTACTTC
TRBJ2-7	TRBD1	-	TRBV18	CASSQGQGRGYEQYF	TGTGCCAGCTCCCAAGGACAGGGAAGAGGCTACGAGCAGTACTTC
TRBJ2-7	-	few	TRBV4-3	CASSLEQGPYEQYF	TGCGCCAGCAGCCTAGAACAGGGACCCTACGAGCAGTACTTC
TRBJ1-1	TRBD1	-	TRBV7-9	CASSPIPGQGSFF	TGTGCCAGCAGCCCTATCCCGGGACAGGGCTCTTTCTTT
TRBJ2-5	-	-	TRBV13	CASSPSGSTGETQYF	TGTGCCAGCAGCCCCTCGGGGTCTACCGGAGAGACCCAGTACTTC
TRBJ2-3	-	few	TRBV30	CAWALGLGTDTQYF	TGTGCCTGGGCGCTGGGGCTCGGCACAGATACGCAGTATTTT
TRBJ2-3	TRBD1	-	TRBV30	CAWSGQGTDTQYF	TGTGCCTGGAGTGGACAGGGGACAGATACGCAGTATTTT
TRBJ2-3	-	-	TRBV7-3	CASSFLGGGTDTQYF	TGTGCCAGCAGCTTTTTGGGGGGAGGCACAGATACGCAGTATTTT
TRBJ1-1	-	-	TRBV11-2	CASSSTGNTEAFF	TGTGCCAGCAGCTCAACGGGGAACACTGAAGCTTTCTTT
TRBJ2-7	TRBD1	-	TRBV6-5	CASSPRDRGAYEQYF	TGTGCCAGCAGTCCGAGGGACAGGGGGGCCTACGAGCAGTACTTC
TRBJ1-4	-	few	TRBV11-2	CASSVRGEKLFF	TGTGCCAGCAGCGTGCGGGGTGAAAAACTGTTTTTT
TRBJ1-1	-	-	TRBV5-6	CASRIAGLNTEAFF	TGTGCCAGCAGGATCGCAGGGTTGAACACTGAAGCTTTCTTT
TRBJ2-7	-	-	TRBV6-5	CASSSSGNEQYF	TGTGCCAGCAGTTCGTCAGGGAACGAGCAGTACTTC
TRBJ2-1	TRBD1	-	TRBV2	CASSGRDRGYNEQFF	TGTGCCAGCAGCGGCCGGGACAGGGGTTACAATGAGCAGTTCTTC
TRBJ2-3	-	-	TRBV6-5	CASSHQPGDTQYF	TGTGCCAGCAGTCACCAACCGGGGGATACGCAGTATTTT
TRBJ2-5	TRBD2	-	TRBV5-4	CASSSGTSGKETQYF	TGTGCCAGCAGCTCCGGGACTAGCGGGAAAGAGACCCAGTACTTC
TRBJ1-4	TRBD1	few	TRBV4-1	CASSLNRGTNEKLFF	TGCGCCAGCAGTCTTAACAGGGGAACTAATGAAAAACTGTTTTTT
TRBJ2-3	-	-	TRBV11-2	CASSWRGPADTQYF	TGTGCCAGCAGCTGGAGGGGGCCGGCAGATACGCAGTATTTT
TRBJ2-3	TRBD2	once	TRBV4-1	CASSRSSGGSTDTQYF	TGCGCCAGCAGCCGCTCTAGCGGGGGTAGCACAGATACGCAGTATTTT
TRBJ1-1	TRBD1	-	TRBV7-9	CASSTGGGQARPEAFF	TGTGCCAGCAGCACAGGAGGGGGACAGGCGAGACCTGAAGCTTTCTTT
TRBJ1-4	TRBD1	-	TRBV30	CAWRPGQNNEKLFF	TGTGCCTGGAGACCGGGACAGAATAATGAAAAACTGTTTTTT
TRBJ2-7	TRBD1	-	TRBV28	CASPFPGQGANEQYF	TGTGCCAGCCCCTTTCCGGGACAGGGGGCCAACGAGCAGTACTTC
TRBJ1-4	TRBD1	-	TRBV5-1	CASSSGGASEKLFF	TGCGCCAGCAGCTCAGGGGGCGCCTCTGAAAAACTGTTTTTT
TRBJ2-3	-	few	TRBV19	CASSIKGRGKLTDTQYF	TGTGCCAGTAGTATTAAAGGCAGGGGAAAATTAACAGATACGCAGTATTTT
TRBJ1-5	TRBD1	once	TRBV19	CASSRDRNQPQHF	TGTGCCAGTAGTAGGGACAGAAATCAGCCCCAGCATTTT
TRBJ2-3	-	-	TRBV11-2	CASSLDVGGRTQYF	TGTGCCAGCAGCTTAGACGTCGGGGGGCGGACGCAGTATTTT
TRBJ2-2	TRBD1	-	TRBV7-3	CASSRTGNTGELFF	TGTGCCAGCAGCCGGACAGGGAATACCGGGGAGCTGTTTTTT
TRBJ1-1	-	few	TRBV9	CASSATVNTEAFF	TGTGCCAGCAGCGCTACAGTGAACACTGAAGCTTTCTTT
TRBJ1-1	TRBD1	-	TRBV7-2	CASSRDRVGAFF	TGTGCCAGCAGCCGCGACAGGGTGGGTGCTTTCTTT
TRBJ1-2	-	-	TRBV30	CAWSGRFGGYTF	TGTGCCTGGAGTGGTCGCTTCGGGGGCTACACCTTC
TRBJ2-1	TRBD2	-	TRBV9	CASSVSGGSYNEQFF	TGTGCCAGCAGCGTTAGCGGGGGCTCCTACAATGAGCAGTTCTTC
TRBJ2-2	-	few	TRBV30	CAWSVRVSGTGELFF	TGTGCCTGGAGTGTGAGGGTGTCCGGCACCGGGGAGCTGTTTTTT
TRBJ2-1	TRBD2	-	TRBV30	CAWRTWGGAYNEQFF	TGTGCCTGGAGGACCTGGGGAGGGGCCTACAATGAGCAGTTCTTC
TRBJ1-4	-	-	TRBV2	CASRRETNEKLFF	TGTGCCAGCCGGAGGGAAACTAATGAAAAACTGTTTTTT
TRBJ1-1	-	-	TRBV2	CASIGTERAAFF	TGTGCCAGCATAGGAACGGAGCGGGCAGCTTTCTTT
TRBJ2-7	-	few	TRBV28	CASSSRGSKGMYEQYF	TGTGCCAGCAGTTCCAGGGGTAGTAAGGGGATGTACGAGCAGTACTTC
TRBJ2-3	-	-	TRBV2	CASSRQEITDTQYF	TGTGCCAGCAGCCGACAGGAGATCACAGATACGCAGTATTTT
TRBJ2-7	-	-	TRBV6-5	CASSYSTRGSEQYF	TGTGCCAGCAGTTACTCAACCCGGGGGTCCGAGCAGTACTTC
TRBJ2-2	-	-	TRBV30	CAWSVRLSGGELFF	TGTGCCTGGAGTGTACGCCTTTCAGGGGGGGAGCTGTTTTTT
TRBJ2-7	-	-	TRBV27	CASSLGRQGGEQYF	TGTGCCAGCAGTTTAGGGCGACAGGGAGGAGAGCAGTACTTC
TRBJ1-1	TRBD1	-	TRBV6-5	CASIPEQGAVTEAFF	TGTGCCAGCATCCCGGAACAGGGGGCGGTCACTGAAGCTTTCTTT
TRBJ1-5	-	-	TRBV7-3	CASSPGRNQPQHF	TGTGCCAGCAGCCCAGGCCGCAATCAGCCCCAGCATTTT
TRBJ2-2	-	-	TRBV5-1	CASRQPTLRGTGELFF	TGCGCCAGCAGACAACCTACCCTCAGGGGCACCGGGGAGCTGTTTTTT
TRBJ2-5	TRBD1	-	TRBV7-9	CASSRDRGETQYF	TGTGCCAGCAGCCGGGACAGGGGAGAGACCCAGTACTTC